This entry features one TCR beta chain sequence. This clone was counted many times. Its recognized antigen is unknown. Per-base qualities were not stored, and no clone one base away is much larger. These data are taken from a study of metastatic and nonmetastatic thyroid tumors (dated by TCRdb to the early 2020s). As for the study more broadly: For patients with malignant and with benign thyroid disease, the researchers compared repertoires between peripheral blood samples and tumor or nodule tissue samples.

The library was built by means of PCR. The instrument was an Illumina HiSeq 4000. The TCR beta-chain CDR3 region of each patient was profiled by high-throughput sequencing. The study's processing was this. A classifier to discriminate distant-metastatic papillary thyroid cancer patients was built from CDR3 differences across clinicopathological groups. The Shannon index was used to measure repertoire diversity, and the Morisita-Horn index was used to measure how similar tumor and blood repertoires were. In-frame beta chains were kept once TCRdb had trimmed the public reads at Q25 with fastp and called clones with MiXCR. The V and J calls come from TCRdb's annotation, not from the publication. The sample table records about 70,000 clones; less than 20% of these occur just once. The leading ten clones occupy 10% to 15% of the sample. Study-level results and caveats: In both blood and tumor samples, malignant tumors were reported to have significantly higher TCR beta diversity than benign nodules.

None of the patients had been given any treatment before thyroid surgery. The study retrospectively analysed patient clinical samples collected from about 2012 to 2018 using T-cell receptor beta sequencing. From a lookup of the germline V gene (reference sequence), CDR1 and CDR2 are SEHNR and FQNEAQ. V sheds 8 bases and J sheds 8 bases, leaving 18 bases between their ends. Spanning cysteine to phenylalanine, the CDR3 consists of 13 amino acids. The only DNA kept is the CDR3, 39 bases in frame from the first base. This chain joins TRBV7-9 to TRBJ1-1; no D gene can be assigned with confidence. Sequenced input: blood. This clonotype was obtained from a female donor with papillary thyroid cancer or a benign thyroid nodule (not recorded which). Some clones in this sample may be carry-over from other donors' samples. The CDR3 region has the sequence CASSFGESREAFF. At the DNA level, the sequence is TGTGCCAGCTCATTCGGGGAGAGTAGAGAAGCTTTCTTT.